This section outlines one TCR beta chain sequence together with its context. Its specific antigen is unknown. No base quality values were provided; no much bigger clone lies one nucleotide off. The trial excluded patients who had a history of autoimmune disease or who were on systemic immunosuppression. Peripheral blood for TCR sequencing was collected from all dose cohorts at baseline, on cycle 4 day 1, and on cycle 7 day 1. The samples were taken from a phase I, first-in-human, multicenter, open-label dose-escalation trial of ivuxolimab. Adults with locally advanced or metastatic melanoma, renal cell, hepatocellular, or head and neck squamous cell carcinoma were enrolled in the trial. CD4+ and CD8+ T cells were sorted separately from peripheral blood before TCR sequencing. For sequencing of the TCRbeta CDR3 region, genomic DNA was extracted from the sorted cells. The immunoSEQ Assay was used for sequencing of TCRbeta CDR3 regions. TCRdb's version of the immuneACCESS table is confined to in-frame rearrangements and falls short of the full clone set. An unresolved V gene accounts for under half of the shortfall where checked; the remainder is of unknown origin. The sample table shows tens of thousands of clones, and 90% are seen once. Together, the top ten hold under 0.6% of the sample.

The trim is 3 bases for V and 4 bases for J, with a gap of 11 bases between the germline ends. The CDR3 contains 13 residues, cysteine and phenylalanine counted. Only the CDR3 region is kept as DNA, spanning 39 bases read in frame from base 1. CDR1 and CDR2 (GTSNPN, SVGIG) derive from the germline V gene (reference sequence). This entry is derived from a study of OX40 agonist ivuxolimab in advanced cancers. The study in broad terms: Ivuxolimab, which targeted the costimulatory receptor OX40 (CD134), was an agonistic, fully human IgG2 monoclonal antibody. Among the roughly 54 dose-escalation patients, approximately 20 had hepatocellular carcinoma, around 15 melanoma, 9 renal cell carcinoma and 9 head and neck cancer. Intravenous ivuxolimab was administered to patients every 2 weeks at six dose levels: 0.01, 0.1, 0.3, 1.5, 3 and 10 mg/kg. In the dose-escalation cohort, 82.7% of patients were male, and the mean age was around 60 years, with a range of 23 to 79. Patients were allowed to have had prior anti-PD-1, anti-PD-L1 or anti-CTLA-4 therapy, and approximately 40% of the dose-escalation patients had been treated with checkpoint inhibitors. The paper covers the monotherapy dose-escalation part of the phase I ivuxolimab trial, which included N of about 50 patients. Peripheral TCRbeta sequencing aimed to test whether ivuxolimab altered TCR sequence diversity and caused clonal T-cell expansion. Partial responses occurred in three dose-escalation patients, of whom one had hepatocellular carcinoma and two had cutaneous melanoma.

Overall study outcomes, separate from this receptor: Antigen specificity was not determined for the clonally expanded peripheral T cells. On average, CD8+ T cells showed more expanded clones than CD4+ T cells after ivuxolimab. In partial responders in the 0.1-3.0 mg/kg groups, normalized peripheral clonal expansion was found to be among the lowest, especially among CD8+ T cells. At doses of 0.1 to 3.0 mg/kg, clonal expansion of both CD4+ and CD8+ T cells in blood was seen between baseline and week 6. Low levels of normalized T-cell clonal expansion were also seen in some patients who did not respond.

The chain is assembled from TRBV30 and TRBJ2-3; possibly the D gene is TRBD2, per 5 matching bases. The source material was CD4+ or CD8+ T cells sorted from blood, sampled in a trial of the OX40 agonist ivuxolimab. The origin of this receptor is an adult with an advanced solid tumor such as melanoma, head and neck, liver or kidney cancer. The DNA sequence is given as TGTGCCTGGAGCTGGCTAGCAGCAGATACGCAGTATTTT. This sequence encodes CAWSWLAADTQYF.